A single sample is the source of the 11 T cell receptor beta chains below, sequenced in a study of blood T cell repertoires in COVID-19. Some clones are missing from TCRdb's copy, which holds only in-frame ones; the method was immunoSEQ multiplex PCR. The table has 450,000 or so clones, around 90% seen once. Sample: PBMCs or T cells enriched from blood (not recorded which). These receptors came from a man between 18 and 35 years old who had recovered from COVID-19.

The CDR3 spells CAISESLEARWNYGYTF. In nucleotides, the CDR3 is TGTGCCATCAGTGAGTCTTTGGAGGCCCGGTGGAACTATGGCTACACCTTC. The J gene is TRBJ1-2, the V gene TRBV10-3; D remains ambiguous. The CDR3 extends over 17 amino acids. Germline V gives CDR1 ENHRY, CDR2 SYGVKD. Trimming cost V 0 bases and J 2 bases, with 16 bases left between them.

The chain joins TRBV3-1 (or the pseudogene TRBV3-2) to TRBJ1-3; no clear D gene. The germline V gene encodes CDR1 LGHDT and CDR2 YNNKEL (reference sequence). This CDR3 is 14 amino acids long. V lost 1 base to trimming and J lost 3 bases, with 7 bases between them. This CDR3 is CASSQAGGGNTIYF. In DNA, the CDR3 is TGTGCCAGCAGCCAAGCAGGAGGTGGAAACACCATATATTTT.

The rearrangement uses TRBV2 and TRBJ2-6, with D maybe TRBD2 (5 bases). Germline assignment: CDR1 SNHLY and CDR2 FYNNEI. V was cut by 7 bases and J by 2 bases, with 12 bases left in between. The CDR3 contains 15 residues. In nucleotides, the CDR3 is TGTGCCAGCAACGGCCCGAGGGCTGGGGCCAACGTCCTGACTTTC. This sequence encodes CASNGPRAGANVLTF.

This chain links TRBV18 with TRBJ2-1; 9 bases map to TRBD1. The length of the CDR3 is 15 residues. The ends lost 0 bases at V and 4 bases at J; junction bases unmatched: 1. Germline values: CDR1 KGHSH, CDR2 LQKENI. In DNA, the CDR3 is TGTGCCAGCTCACCACCCGGGACAGGGTACAATGAGCAGTTCTTC. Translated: CASSPPGTGYNEQFF.

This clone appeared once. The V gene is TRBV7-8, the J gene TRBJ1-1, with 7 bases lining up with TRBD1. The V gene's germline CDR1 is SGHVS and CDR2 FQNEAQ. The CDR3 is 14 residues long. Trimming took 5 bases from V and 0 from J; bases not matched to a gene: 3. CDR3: CASSGDSLNTEAFF. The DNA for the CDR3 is TGTGCCAGCAGCGGGGACAGTTTGAACACTGAAGCTTTCTTT.

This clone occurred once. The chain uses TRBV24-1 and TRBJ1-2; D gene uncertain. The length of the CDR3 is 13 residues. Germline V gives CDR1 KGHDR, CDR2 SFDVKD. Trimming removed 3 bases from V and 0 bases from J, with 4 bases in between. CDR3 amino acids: CATSDGPNYGYTF. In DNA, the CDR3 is TGTGCCACCAGTGATGGGCCTAACTATGGCTACACCTTC.

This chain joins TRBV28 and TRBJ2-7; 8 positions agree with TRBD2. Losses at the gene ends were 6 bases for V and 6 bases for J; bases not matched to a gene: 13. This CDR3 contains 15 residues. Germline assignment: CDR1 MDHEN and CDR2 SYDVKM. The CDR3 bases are TGTGCCAGCAGCCTACCAGGGACTAGTCAACGCGAGCAGTACTTC. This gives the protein CASSLPGTSQREQYF. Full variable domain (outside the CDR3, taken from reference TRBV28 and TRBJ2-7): DVKVTQSSRYLVKRTGEKVFLECVQDMDHENMFWYRQDPGLGLRLIYFSYDVKMKEKGDIPEGYSVSREKKERFSLILESASTNQTSMYLCASSLPGTSQREQYFGPGTRLTVT.

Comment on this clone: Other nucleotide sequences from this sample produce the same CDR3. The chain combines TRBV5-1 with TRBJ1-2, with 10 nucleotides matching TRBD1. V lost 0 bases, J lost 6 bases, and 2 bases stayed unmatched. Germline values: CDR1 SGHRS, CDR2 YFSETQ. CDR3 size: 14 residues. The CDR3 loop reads CASSLGQGADGYTF. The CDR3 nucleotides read TGCGCCAGCAGCTTGGGACAGGGGGCCGATGGCTACACCTTC.

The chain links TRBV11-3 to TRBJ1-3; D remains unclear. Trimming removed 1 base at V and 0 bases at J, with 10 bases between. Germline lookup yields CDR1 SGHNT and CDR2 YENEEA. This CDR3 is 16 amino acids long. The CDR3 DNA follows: TGTGCCAGCAGCTTAGCGACGGACTTCTCTGGAAACACCATATATTTT. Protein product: CASSLATDFSGNTIYF.

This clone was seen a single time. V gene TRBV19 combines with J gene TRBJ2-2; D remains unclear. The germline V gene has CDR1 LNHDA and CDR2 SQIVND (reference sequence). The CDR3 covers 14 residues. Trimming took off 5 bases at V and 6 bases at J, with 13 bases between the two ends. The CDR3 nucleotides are TGTGCCAGTAGTTACGAGGCGTCCCCCGGGGAGCTGTTTTTT. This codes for CASSYEASPGELFF. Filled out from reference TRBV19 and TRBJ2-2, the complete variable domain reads DGGITQSPKYLFRKEGQNVTLSCEQNLNHDAMYWYRQDPGQGLRLIYYSQIVNDFQKGDIAEGYSVSREKKESFPLTVTSAQKNPTAFYLCASSYEASPGELFFGEGSRLTVL.

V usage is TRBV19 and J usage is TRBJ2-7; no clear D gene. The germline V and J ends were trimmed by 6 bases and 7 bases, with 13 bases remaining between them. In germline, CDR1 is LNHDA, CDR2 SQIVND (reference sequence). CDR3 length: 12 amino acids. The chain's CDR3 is CASSQVPREQYF. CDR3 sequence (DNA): TGTGCCAGTAGCCAGGTGCCAAGGGAGCAGTACTTC.